A selection of T cell receptor beta chains follows, all from one sample in a study of OX40 agonist ivuxolimab in advanced cancers. The table came from immunoSEQ multiplex PCR; TCRdb's copy has only in-frame clones and leaves some out. The table records under 75,000 clones, about 94% of them present only once. Here the sequenced sample was CD4+ or CD8+ T cells sorted from blood, taken in a trial of the OX40 agonist ivuxolimab. The source is an adult with an advanced solid tumor such as melanoma, head and neck, liver or kidney cancer. The CDR3 runs from the conserved cysteine through the conserved F or W. The D gene is left open where the match is weak. Size tells how often a clone was seen (once, few, many) or the class of an expanded clone, and some rows leave it out.

length,D,size,J,V,CDR3,DNA
13,NA,NA,TRBJ1-4,TRBV27,CASSVSGDFELFF,TGTGCCAGCAGTGTTTCAGGGGATTTCGAACTGTTTTTT
14,NA,NA,TRBJ2-3,TRBV27,CASSLYHSTDTQYF,TGTGCCAGCAGTTTATACCACAGCACAGATACGCAGTATTTT
13,TRBD1,NA,TRBJ2-7,TRBV5-4,CASSLQGADEQYF,TGTGCCAGCAGCTTACAGGGGGCGGACGAGCAGTACTTC
15,NA,NA,TRBJ1-1,TRBV5-1,CASSLVGGHGTEAFF,TGCGCCAGCAGCTTGGTCGGGGGGCATGGCACTGAAGCTTTCTTT
16,NA,NA,TRBJ1-1,TRBV7-9,CASSLGGFPMNTEAFF,TGTGCCAGCAGCTTAGGGGGATTCCCTATGAACACTGAAGCTTTCTTT
14,NA,NA,TRBJ1-2,TRBV6-5,CASSYRAGEYGYTF,TGTGCCAGCAGTTATCGGGCAGGGGAATATGGCTACACCTTC
13,NA,once,TRBJ1-2,TRBV27,CASSFYTYYGYTF,TGTGCCAGCAGTTTTTACACCTACTATGGCTACACCTTC
14,NA,once,TRBJ1-1,TRBV6-5,CASSYGLMNTEAFF,TGTGCCAGCAGTTACGGACTGATGAACACTGAAGCTTTCTTT
14,NA,NA,TRBJ2-7,TRBV27,CASSHKKSGYEQYF,TGTGCCAGCAGTCATAAAAAATCGGGCTACGAGCAGTACTTC
14,NA,once,TRBJ1-5,TRBV30,CAWSSRGEFQPQHF,TGTGCCTGGAGTTCCCGGGGGGAATTTCAGCCCCAGCATTTT
14,NA,NA,TRBJ2-7,TRBV5-1,CASSLAGAGHEQYF,TGCGCCAGCAGCTTGGCTGGGGCGGGCCACGAGCAGTACTTC
16,TRBD2,once,TRBJ2-3,TRBV10-3,CAIRVSGGDSTDTQYF,TGTGCCATCAGGGTTAGCGGGGGGGATAGCACAGATACGCAGTATTTT
15,NA,NA,TRBJ2-3,TRBV5-6,CASSLDREPADTQYF,TGTGCCAGCAGCTTGGACAGGGAGCCGGCAGATACGCAGTATTTT
14,NA,NA,TRBJ1-5,TRBV2,CASKTATGREPQHF,TGTGCCAGCAAAACCGCGACTGGGCGGGAGCCCCAGCATTTT
16,NA,NA,TRBJ1-4,TRBV27,CASSFVGRGTNEKLFF,TGTGCCAGCAGTTTCGTTGGGAGAGGGACTAATGAAAAACTGTTTTTT
18,NA,NA,TRBJ1-5,TRBV7-8,CASSLALGQPYSNQPQHF,TGTGCCAGCAGCTTAGCGCTCGGGCAGCCGTATAGCAATCAGCCCCAGCATTTT
14,NA,NA,TRBJ2-7,TRBV27,CASSPHQGSYEQYF,TGTGCCAGCAGTCCCCATCAGGGTTCCTACGAGCAGTACTTC
15,NA,NA,TRBJ2-7,TRBV7-3,CASSLSPVGSYEQYF,TGTGCCAGCAGCTTGTCGCCGGTGGGCTCCTACGAGCAGTACTTC
17,TRBD2,NA,TRBJ2-5,TRBV15,CATSRDVLAGGQETQYF,TGTGCCACCAGCAGAGATGTACTAGCGGGGGGACAAGAGACCCAGTACTTC
15,TRBD2,few,TRBJ2-7,TRBV6-5,CASSYGLAGGYEQYF,TGTGCCAGCAGTTACGGACTAGCGGGGGGCTACGAGCAGTACTTC
15,TRBD2,NA,TRBJ2-2,TRBV19,CASSIDREGTGELFF,TGTGCCAGTAGTATAGACAGGGAGGGCACCGGGGAGCTGTTTTTT
13,NA,NA,TRBJ1-5,TRBV12-5,CASGWDTDQPQHF,TGTGCTAGTGGTTGGGACACCGATCAGCCCCAGCATTTT
16,TRBD1,NA,TRBJ1-2,TRBV27,CASSSPSRQGFRGYTF,TGTGCCAGCAGTTCCCCAAGTCGACAGGGGTTTCGTGGCTACACCTTC